The 14 T cell receptor beta chains given below trace back to one sample, sequenced in a study of blood T cell repertoires in COVID-19. Sequencing was performed with immunoSEQ multiplex PCR; in TCRdb, only in-frame clones are kept and a portion is missing. In the table there are about 64,000 clones, roughly 82% of which are singletons. The sequencing sample was made of peripheral blood. Receptors were obtained from a woman aged 60-70 years with acute or convalescent COVID-19.

The chain uses TRBV19 and TRBJ2-3; maybe TRBD1 (6 bases). The CDR3 is 13 amino acids. Germline assignment: CDR1 LNHDA and CDR2 SQIVND (reference sequence). With 7 bases removed from V and 1 base from J, the gap between germline ends came to 9 bases. CDR3 region: CASNAGGTDTQYF. DNA for the CDR3: TGTGCCAGTAATGCAGGGGGCACAGATACGCAGTATTTT.

The chain couples TRBV7-9 to TRBJ2-7, with a possible D match to TRBD1 (7 bases). CDR1 and CDR2 (germline): SEHNR, FQNEAQ (reference sequence). Trimming cost V 6 bases and J 0 bases, with 15 bases left between them. This CDR3 has 15 amino acids. The CDR3 bases are TGTGCCAGCAGTCCTGGAGGGGGCATCTCCTACGAGCAGTACTTC. As protein: CASSPGGGISYEQYF.

The V call is TRBV5-6, the J call TRBJ1-1, with D uncertain. The CDR3 length is 13 residues. V was clipped by 0 bases and J by 6 bases, with 9 bases between them. Germline V CDR1 and CDR2: SGHDT, YYEEEE. The CDR3 sequence: CASSLDSGSEAFF. The CDR3 DNA reads TGTGCCAGCAGCTTGGATTCGGGATCTGAAGCTTTCTTT.

The CDR3 protein is CASGLTSTDTQYF. CDR3 DNA: TGTGCCAGCGGATTGACATCCACAGATACGCAGTATTTT. V gene TRBV12-3 or TRBV12-4 combines with J gene TRBJ2-3; D unclear. CDR3 size: 13 residues. V lost 8 bases and J lost 2, with 11 bases in between.

This chain uses TRBV10-1 with TRBJ2-3; possibly TRBD1 for D (5 bases). The CDR3 extends over 13 amino acids. With 7 bases removed from V and 7 bases from J, the gap between germline ends came to 15 bases. Looked up from germline, CDR1 is WNHNN and CDR2 is SYGVQD (reference sequence). CDR3 in DNA: TGCGCCAGCACCGACAACGACAGACATACGCAGTATTTT. Translated: CASTDNDRHTQYF.

The chain couples TRBV5-4 to TRBJ2-2; possibly TRBD1 for D (6 bases). Per germline, CDR1 SGHNT and CDR2 YYREEE (reference sequence). The V gene lost 2 bases and the J gene lost 6 bases, with 14 bases spanning the gap. The CDR3 consists of 15 residues. This chain's CDR3 is CASSLAGTTAGELFF. Written as DNA, the CDR3 is TGTGCCAGCAGCTTAGCCGGGACAACGGCCGGGGAGCTGTTTTTT.

This clone was counted between two and nine times. The rearrangement links TRBV5-4 to TRBJ2-7; 8 positions match TRBD1. The CDR3 consists of 14 residues. CDR1 is SGHNT, CDR2 YYREEE, per germline (reference sequence). The junction had 4 bases not matched to a gene; V was cut back by 5 bases and J by 0 bases. CDR3 amino acids: CASRADRGSYEQYF. The CDR3 DNA is TGTGCCAGCAGGGCCGACAGGGGCTCCTACGAGCAGTACTTC.

The V call is TRBV5-4, the J call TRBJ1-4; D not certain. V was cut by 2 bases and J by 2 bases, with 7 bases left in between. The germline V gene has CDR1 SGHNT and CDR2 YYREEE (reference sequence). The CDR3 loop spans 14 amino acids. CDR3 loop: CASSFQATNEKLFF. Written as DNA, the CDR3 is TGTGCCAGCAGCTTTCAGGCCACTAATGAAAAACTGTTTTTT.

The chain carries TRBV7-3 and TRBJ2-2, with 10 positions matching TRBD2. The CDR3 contains 16 residues. Germline V CDR1 and CDR2: SGHTA, FQGTGA. V was pared by 5 bases and J by 6 bases, with 9 bases of the junction left unmatched. The CDR3 DNA reads TGTGCCAGCAGCCGTTCTAGCGGGGGCCCCCCCGGGGAGCTGTTTTTT. Translating gives CASSRSSGGPPGELFF.

This clone was seen only once. The V and J genes are TRBV29-1 and TRBJ1-1; TRBD1 is a possible D gene (5 bases). CDR1 SQVTM and CDR2 ANQGSEA come from the germline V gene. The CDR3 is made up of 14 amino acids. Trimming stripped 4 bases from V and 0 bases from J, with 12 bases between. The CDR3 is CSVVPGPMNTEAFF. The DNA for the CDR3 is TGCAGCGTTGTTCCAGGGCCCATGAACACTGAAGCTTTCTTT.

V is TRBV7-6 and J is TRBJ2-2, with 10 bases matching TRBD2. This CDR3 contains 18 residues. The V gene end was trimmed by 2 bases and the J gene end by 2 bases; junction bases not matched to a gene: 8. CDR1 is SGHVS and CDR2 is FNYEAQ in the germline V gene. The DNA of the CDR3 is TGTGCCAGCAGCTTAATGGCTAGCGGGGGCCTTAACACCGGGGAGCTGTTTTTT. Its protein product is CASSLMASGGLNTGELFF.

This clone was detected only once. The chain uses TRBV9 and TRBJ2-1; 11 bases align to TRBD2. Germline trimming cut 4 bases from V and 6 bases from J; bases unmatched to any gene: 6. Germline V gene sequence: CDR1 SGDLS, CDR2 YYNGEE. The CDR3 sequence is 15 residues long. As DNA, the CDR3 is TGTGCCAGCAGCCCCAGTAGCGGGGGGGCCAATGAGCAGTTCTTC. Its protein product is CASSPSSGGANEQFF.

V gene TRBV11-2 combines with J gene TRBJ2-7; possibly TRBD1 for D (6 bases). CDR1 and CDR2 (germline): SGHAT, FQNNGV. Trimming pared 1 base from V and 4 bases from J, leaving 11 bases between. The CDR3 totals 14 residues. The CDR3 loop is CASSLAHRVYEQYF. In DNA form, the CDR3 reads TGTGCCAGCAGCTTAGCCCACAGGGTATACGAGCAGTACTTC.

V gene TRBV11-1 combines with J gene TRBJ1-1; D might be TRBD1 (6 bases). The CDR3 totals 13 residues. Germline CDR1 and CDR2: SGHAT and FQDESV (reference sequence). Deletions cut 5 bases from V and 3 bases from J, with 10 bases between. Here the CDR3 DNA reads TGTGCCAGCAGCACCACAGGGTACACTGAAGCTTTCTTT. Protein sequence: CASSTTGYTEAFF.